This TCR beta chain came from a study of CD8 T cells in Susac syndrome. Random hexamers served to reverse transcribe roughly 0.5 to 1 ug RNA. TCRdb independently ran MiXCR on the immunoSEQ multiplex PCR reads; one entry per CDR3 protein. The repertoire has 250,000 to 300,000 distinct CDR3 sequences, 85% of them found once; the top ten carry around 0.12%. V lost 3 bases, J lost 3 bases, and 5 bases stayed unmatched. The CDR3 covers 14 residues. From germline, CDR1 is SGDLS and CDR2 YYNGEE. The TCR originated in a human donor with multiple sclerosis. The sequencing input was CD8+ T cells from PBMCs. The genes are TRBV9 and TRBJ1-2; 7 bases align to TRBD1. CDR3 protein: CASSAGDSYYGYTF. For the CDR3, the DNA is TGTGCCAGCAGCGCGGGGGACAGTTACTATGGCTACACCTTC. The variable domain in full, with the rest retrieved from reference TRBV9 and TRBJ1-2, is DSGVTQTPKHLITATGQRVTLRCSPRSGDLSVYWYQQSLDQGLQFLIQYYNGEERAKGNILERFSAQQFPDLHSELNLSSLELGDSALYFCASSAGDSYYGYTFGSGTRLTVV.